The T cell receptor beta chain described here comes from a study of blood T cells in healthy people across ages. Study results and limitations: Researchers judged that diversity estimates from one million T cells fell short of true values. Any changes in expanded clonotypes were possibly confounded, as donor CMV status remained unknown.

In its sample, this clonotype was seen a few times. Antigen: not known. The germline CDR1 and CDR2 sequences are SEHNR and FQNEAQ (reference sequence). CDR3 length: 11 amino acids. The germline V and J ends were trimmed by 3 bases and 9 bases, with 7 bases remaining between them. Through a sample-barcoded 5' primer and a J-beta primer mix, a second PCR was run for about 7 to 12 cycles. Sequencing recovered at least 3 million CDR3-containing paired-end reads from each sample. Each CDR3 protein is one row after TCRdb ran MiXCR on the 5' RACE reads. The data show about a million distinct CDR3 sequences, with roughly 50% seen just once and about a fifth held by the top ten.

This chain connects TRBV7-9 to TRBJ2-3; D unresolved. This clonotype originated in a woman aged 55-69 years in good health. Sequencing used blood. Here the CDR3 DNA reads TGTGCCAGCAGCTTGAGTCAGACGCAGTATTTT. This translates into CASSLSQTQYF.